Below are 24 T cell receptor beta chains sequenced from a single sample in a study of blood T cells in healthy people across ages. Sample-barcoded 5' priming and a J-beta primer mix drove a second PCR of roughly 6 to 12 cycles. MiXCR was run by TCRdb on the 5' RACE reads, yielding one entry per CDR3 protein. The sample yields about 840,000 distinct CDR3 sequences, roughly 29% seen once. This sample was also put to use in a study of T cells of mothers and their children.

The sample consisted of blood. These receptors all come from a woman in her 40s in good health.

This clonotype was observed a handful of times. This chain links TRBV28 with TRBJ1-2; D possibly corresponds to TRBD1 (5 bases). This CDR3 has 13 amino acids. Germline V gene sequence: CDR1 MDHEN, CDR2 SYDVKM. Trimming cost V 4 bases and J 4 bases, with 10 bases left between them. CDR3 in DNA: TGTGCCAGCAGTTCGGGACTTACCTATGGCTACACCTTC. Protein sequence: CASSSGLTYGYTF.

This clonotype was seen many times. This chain uses TRBV9 with TRBJ2-7; D gene ambiguous. Trimming pared 1 base from V and 0 bases from J, leaving 8 bases between. The CDR3 totals 14 residues. CDR1 is SGDLS, CDR2 YYNGEE, per germline. In nucleotides, the CDR3 is TGTGCCAGCAGCGTAATCTCTGGCTCCTACGAGCAGTACTTC. Protein sequence: CASSVISGSYEQYF. Combining the CDR3 with reference TRBV9 and TRBJ2-7 gives the whole variable domain DSGVTQTPKHLITATGQRVTLRCSPRSGDLSVYWYQQSLDQGLQFLIQYYNGEERAKGNILERFSAQQFPDLHSELNLSSLELGDSALYFCASSVISGSYEQYFGPGTRLTVT.

This chain uses TRBV10-3 with TRBJ2-7; 7 bases fit TRBD2. Trimming at V came to 8 bases and at J to 3 bases, leaving 10 bases not matched to a gene. Germline CDR1 ENHRY, CDR2 SYGVKD. The CDR3 runs 14 residues. CDR3 bases: TGTGCCATCCAACAGGCTAGCGGTAGCTACGAGCAGTACTTC. This codes for CAIQQASGSYEQYF.

V gene TRBV3-1 combines with J gene TRBJ2-2, with 9 nucleotides matching TRBD2. Per germline, CDR1 LGHDT and CDR2 YNNKEL (reference sequence). Germline trimming cut 0 bases from V and 4 bases from J; bases unmatched to any gene: 9. CDR3 length: 18 amino acids. CDR3 sequence reads: CASSQEGNLAGPTGELFF. The CDR3, as DNA: TGTGCCAGCAGCCAAGAGGGTAACCTAGCGGGGCCCACCGGGGAGCTGTTTTTT.

This clonotype was picked up many times. The rearrangement joins TRBV15 to TRBJ2-7; TRBD1 agrees at 9 bases. This CDR3 contains 15 residues. V lost 0 bases, J lost 4 bases, and 4 bases stayed unmatched. Germline CDR1 reads LNHNV; CDR2 reads YYDKDF (reference sequence). DNA for the CDR3: TGTGCCACCAGCAGAGATCGGGGGACAGGGTACGAGCAGTACTTC. Translating gives CATSRDRGTGYEQYF.

The sample holds many counts of this clonotype. This chain links TRBV9 with TRBJ2-3; weak D call: TRBD1 (6 bases). V shed 3 bases and J shed 2 bases, with 13 bases lying between them. Germline V gene lookup returns CDR1 SGDLS and CDR2 YYNGEE. The CDR3 length is 15 residues. CDR3 nucleotides: TGTGCCAGCAGCGGCACCGGGACACACACAGATACGCAGTATTTT. It codes for CASSGTGTHTDTQYF.

The V gene is TRBV13, the J gene TRBJ2-7, with unresolved D. Germline V CDR1 and CDR2: PRHDT, FYEKMQ (reference sequence). V lost 5 bases to trimming and J lost 2 bases, with 13 bases between them. The CDR3 runs to 14 residues. The CDR3 is CASSASQSPYEQYF. As DNA, the CDR3 is TGTGCCAGCAGCGCCTCACAGAGTCCCTACGAGCAGTACTTC. Filled out from reference TRBV13 and TRBJ2-7, the complete variable domain reads AAGVIQSPRHLIKEKRETATLKCYPIPRHDTVYWYQQGPGQDPQFLISFYEKMQSDKGSIPDRFSAQQFSDYHSELNMSSLELGDSALYFCASSASQSPYEQYFGPGTRLTVT.

There are a few counts of this clonotype. The genes are TRBV3-1 and TRBJ2-7; TRBD1 is a possible D gene (7 bases). The germline V gene has CDR1 LGHDT and CDR2 YNNKEL (reference sequence). The CDR3 spans 13 residues. The V end lost 4 bases, the J end lost 6 bases, and 13 bases lay between the germline ends. In DNA, the CDR3 is TGTGCCAGCAGCCGGCAGGGGGGCGGCGAGCAGTACTTC. This sequence encodes CASSRQGGGEQYF.

This clonotype showed up many times. The chain combines TRBV7-2 with TRBJ1-4; a possible D gene is TRBD1 (5 bases). This CDR3 contains 14 residues. Looked up from germline, CDR1 is SGHTA and CDR2 is FQGNSA. With 5 bases removed from V and 5 bases from J, the gap between germline ends came to 12 bases. The CDR3 nucleotides are TGTGCCAGCAGCCTCGGGACCGGGAATGAAAAACTGTTTTTT. The encoded protein is CASSLGTGNEKLFF.

This clonotype was seen just once. A much larger clone is a single base away; this may be a read error. The chain recombines TRBV5-5 with TRBJ2-1, with 7 positions matching TRBD2. The germline CDR1 and CDR2 sequences are SGHKS and YYEKEE (reference sequence). V lost 4 bases to trimming and J lost 2 bases; unmatched junction nucleotides: 15. CDR3 size: 18 residues. The CDR3 DNA is TGTGCCAGCAGCCTCGGCCTGCAGCGGGGAAAGACCTACAATGAGCAGTTCTTC. It is translated as CASSLGLQRGKTYNEQFF.

The chain joins TRBV5-1 to TRBJ2-5; D may be TRBD1 (6 bases). The germline V gene has CDR1 SGHRS and CDR2 YFSETQ. This CDR3 region has 15 residues. Trimming cost V 3 bases and J 2 bases, with 14 bases left between them. CDR3 sequence (DNA): TGCGCCAGCAGCTCTCCGACGAGGGGGCAAGAGACCCAGTACTTC. Translation gives CASSSPTRGQETQYF.

This clonotype was observed a handful of times. The genes are TRBV5-1 and TRBJ1-2; D is undetermined. The V end was cut by 4 bases, the J end by 1 base, with 20 bases between. This CDR3 is built from 17 residues. The germline CDR1 and CDR2 sequences are SGHRS and YFSETQ. In DNA form, the CDR3 reads TGCGCCAGCAGCCGAATAGGACGGAACGGAGATAACTATGGCTACACCTTC. This codes for CASSRIGRNGDNYGYTF. Full variable domain (remainder filled in from reference TRBV5-1 and TRBJ1-2): KAGVTQTPRYLIKTRGQQVTLSCSPISGHRSVSWYQQTPGQGLQFLFEYFSETQRNKGNFPGRFSGRQFSNSRSEMNVSTLELGDSALYLCASSRIGRNGDNYGYTFGSGTRLTVV.

The J gene is TRBJ2-7, the V gene TRBV6-6, with a weak D call TRBD2 (6 bases). Germline loops: CDR1 MNHNY, CDR2 SVGAGI (reference sequence). The germline V and J ends were trimmed by 3 bases and 3 bases, with 15 bases remaining between them. The length of the CDR3 is 15 residues. CDR3 sequence (DNA): TGTGCCAGCAGTTATGATCTCGTCGGGGGCTACGAGCAGTACTTC. It codes for CASSYDLVGGYEQYF.

Details on this clonotype: A single base separates this from a much larger clone, so it may be a read error. The CDR3 loop reads CASSPQTSGAYNEQYF. Written as DNA, the CDR3 is TGCGCCAGCAGCCCCCAGACTAGCGGGGCATACAATGAGCAGTACTTC. The rearrangement uses TRBV5-1 and TRBJ2-1, with TRBD2 matching 11 bases. The J call could be wrong; TRBJ2-7 is a better fit for the DNA end. This CDR3 is built from 16 residues. Germline assignment: CDR1 SGHRS and CDR2 YFSETQ.

This clonotype was counted between two and nine times. The V and J genes are TRBV7-9 and TRBJ1-2; D is ambiguous. V was clipped by 2 bases and J by 1 base, with 5 bases between them. CDR1 is SEHNR, CDR2 FQNEAQ, per germline (reference sequence). The CDR3 contains 13 residues. The CDR3, as DNA: TGTGCCAGCAGCTTATATGTTAACTATGGCTACACCTTC. Its translation: CASSLYVNYGYTF.

This clonotype occurred many times. The chain is built from TRBV5-1 and TRBJ2-7, with TRBD2 as a possible D gene (5 bases). V lost 0 bases and J 11 bases, leaving 18 bases between the germline ends. The V gene's germline CDR1 is SGHRS and CDR2 YFSETQ. The CDR3 totals 14 residues. This CDR3 reads CASSLAAGAGEEYF. The CDR3 nucleotides read TGCGCCAGCAGCTTGGCCGCGGGTGCAGGAGAGGAGTACTTC.

This clonotype was found a few times. This chain links TRBV27 with TRBJ2-5, with D perhaps TRBD2 (7 bases). Germline lookup yields CDR1 MNHEY and CDR2 SMNVEV (reference sequence). V was clipped by 3 bases and J by 5 bases, with 19 bases between them. The CDR3 is 16 amino acids. The CDR3: CASSFSRVGGGETQYF. Written as DNA, the CDR3 is TGTGCCAGCAGTTTTTCCCGCGTGGGAGGGGGGGAGACCCAGTACTTC.

This clonotype has a handful of counts. The rearrangement uses TRBV30 and TRBJ1-2; 9 bases align to TRBD1. CDR1 is GTSNPN and CDR2 is SVGIG in the germline V gene (reference sequence). J lost 4 bases, V lost 1 base, and 4 bases had no gene match. The CDR3 is 14 residues long. CDR3 sequence (DNA): TGTGCCTGGAGTGCCGGACAGGGGTTCTATGGCTACACCTTC. Translated, it gives CAWSAGQGFYGYTF.

The chain combines TRBV7-2 with TRBJ2-5; 8 bases are shared with TRBD2. The J call is doubtful: the DNA matches TRBJ2-7 better. Germline lookup yields CDR1 SGHTA and CDR2 FQGNSA. CDR3 length: 14 residues. In DNA, the CDR3 is TGTGCCAGCAACCCGGGGGGGCAGACCTACGAGCAGTACTTC. It specifies CASNPGGQTYEQYF.

The V gene is TRBV10-3, the J gene TRBJ2-1; 16 nucleotides line up with TRBD2. The V gene's germline CDR1 is ENHRY and CDR2 SYGVKD. V trimming: 6 bases; J trimming: 12 bases; junction bases outside the gene matches: 8. CDR3 length: 15 residues. In nucleotides, the CDR3 is TGTGCCATCAGCGACGGGACTAGCGGGGGGGCTGGGCAGTTCTTC. This translates into CAISDGTSGGAGQFF.

The chain has TRBV7-9 and TRBJ2-7; 7 bases match TRBD1. V gave up 6 bases and J gave up 7 bases; unmatched junction bases: 6. The germline V gene has CDR1 SEHNR and CDR2 FQNEAQ (reference sequence). The CDR3 extends over 12 amino acids. This CDR3 is CASRFRGNEQYF. CDR3 coding DNA: TGTGCCAGCAGGTTCAGGGGGAATGAGCAGTACTTC.

At least ten counts were recorded for this clonotype. The V call is TRBV9, the J call TRBJ2-7; 9 nucleotides agree with TRBD1. The length of the CDR3 is 15 residues. Germline CDR1 is SGDLS and CDR2 is YYNGEE. J was trimmed by 2 bases and V by 4 bases; bases with no gene match: 7. CDR3 amino acids: CASSPGQGSPYEQYF. The CDR3 nucleotides read TGTGCCAGCAGCCCAGGACAGGGGTCACCCTACGAGCAGTACTTC.

This clonotype occurred many times. V and J are TRBV20-1 and TRBJ2-7, with a weak D call TRBD1 (5 bases). The CDR3 has 14 residues. Trimming removed 1 base at V and 0 bases at J, with 10 bases between. From germline, CDR1 is DFQATT and CDR2 SNEGSKA (reference sequence). The CDR3 sequence is CSARGTLTSYEQYF. Written as DNA, the CDR3 is TGCAGTGCTAGAGGGACATTAACCTCCTACGAGCAGTACTTC.

This clonotype was recorded at least ten times. V is TRBV6-6 and J is TRBJ2-1; D assignment may be TRBD1 or TRBD2 (5 bases each). V lost 2 bases to trimming and J lost 9 bases, with 8 bases between them. Germline V gene data show CDR1 as MNHNY and CDR2 as SVGAGI (reference sequence). The CDR3 has 12 residues. CDR3 loop: CASSYGGSEQFF. CDR3 in DNA: TGTGCCAGCAGTTACGGGGGTAGTGAGCAGTTCTTC.